These T cell receptor beta chains were read from a single sample in a study of T-cell reconstitution after alpha-beta-depleted transplantation in children. TCRdb itself ran the PCR reads through MiXCR, one entry per CDR3 protein. The sample has approximately 650,000 distinct CDR3 sequences; around 13% are singletons. The sample was PBMCs, taken before TCRalphabeta/CD19-depleted stem cell transplant. These receptors were obtained from a girl aged 2-10 years with congenital amegakaryocytic thrombocytopenia, due to receive a stem cell transplant. CDR3s include the opening cysteine and the closing phenylalanine or tryptophan. Each record gives: clone size, J gene, V gene, D gene, CDR3 DNA, CDR3 protein. The D gene is left open where the match is weak. Clone sizes are given selectively: once, few, many, or a class where the clone is expanded.

size: few; J: TRBJ2-5; V: TRBV3-1; D: TRBD2; DNA: TGTGCCAGCAGCCATTCGGGACTAGCGGCTGGAGAGACCCAGTACTTC; CDR3: CASSHSGLAAGETQYF
size: .; J: TRBJ1-4; V: TRBV7-9; D: .; DNA: TGTGCCAGCAGCTTAGAACAGTCAACTAATGAAAAACTGTTTTTT; CDR3: CASSLEQSTNEKLFF
size: .; J: TRBJ1-6; V: TRBV7-9; D: .; DNA: TGTGCCAGCAGCTTGACGGTGAAAGGACCCCTCCACTTT; CDR3: CASSLTVKGPLHF
size: few; J: TRBJ2-2; V: TRBV7-6; D: TRBD2; DNA: TGTGCCAGCAGCTTAACCCTGGGACTAGCGTCCCGGGAGCTGTTTTTT; CDR3: CASSLTLGLASRELFF
size: many; J: TRBJ2-7; V: TRBV29-1; D: .; DNA: TGCAGCGCAAAGGGGGGTAATTACGAGCAGTACTTC; CDR3: CSAKGGNYEQYF
size: .; J: TRBJ1-2; V: TRBV10-3; D: TRBD1; DNA: TGTGCCATCAGAGAACAGGGGTCAGCTTACTATGGCTACACCTTC; CDR3: CAIREQGSAYYGYTF
size: once; J: TRBJ2-1; V: TRBV12-3/TRBV12-4; D: .; DNA: TGTGCCAGCACGGGCCCACTCGGCAATGAGCAGTTCTTC; CDR3: CASTGPLGNEQFF
size: few; J: TRBJ1-2; V: TRBV20-1; D: TRBD1; DNA: TGCAGTGCTAGTAAGGGACAGGGGGAGTATGGCTACACCTTC; CDR3: CSASKGQGEYGYTF
size: .; J: TRBJ2-2; V: TRBV15; D: .; DNA: TGTGCCACCAGCAGAGATGGCACGGGGGAGCTGTTTTTT; CDR3: CATSRDGTGELFF
size: few; J: TRBJ1-2; V: TRBV20-1; D: .; DNA: TGCAGTGCTATGGGGGGGAACTATGGCTACACCTTC; CDR3: CSAMGGNYGYTF
size: many; J: TRBJ2-1; V: TRBV20-1; D: .; DNA: TGCAGTGCTAGAGATCGTTTAGCGGCCAACTACAATGAGCAGTTCTTC; CDR3: CSARDRLAANYNEQFF
size: many; J: TRBJ1-2; V: TRBV5-1; D: .; DNA: TGCGCCAGCAGCTTTGAGGCTAACTATGGCTACACCTTC; CDR3: CASSFEANYGYTF
size: few; J: TRBJ2-5; V: TRBV7-9; D: TRBD2; DNA: TGTGCCAGCAGACCGTACCTAGCGGGCCTAGAGACCCAGTACTTC; CDR3: CASRPYLAGLETQYF
size: many; J: TRBJ2-5; V: TRBV5-1; D: .; DNA: TGCGCCAGCAGCCCGGGACTTTACCAAGAGACCCAGTACTTC; CDR3: CASSPGLYQETQYF
size: few; J: TRBJ2-1; V: TRBV30; D: TRBD2; DNA: TGTGCCTGGAGTGTAGTTAGCGGGAACAATGAGCAGTTCTTC; CDR3: CAWSVVSGNNEQFF
size: .; J: TRBJ1-4; V: TRBV2; D: TRBD1; DNA: TGTGCCAGCAGCCCCGACAGGGGGAAAAGTGAAAAACTGTTTTTT; CDR3: CASSPDRGKSEKLFF
size: .; J: TRBJ2-7; V: TRBV7-9; D: .; DNA: TGTGCCAGCTCCTCCCCGGCCGTATACGAGCAGTACTTC; CDR3: CASSSPAVYEQYF
size: many; J: TRBJ2-1; V: TRBV19; D: TRBD1; DNA: TGTGCCAGTAAGGGTACAGGGGGCTACAATGAGCAGTTCTTC; CDR3: CASKGTGGYNEQFF
size: many; J: TRBJ2-7; V: TRBV10-3; D: TRBD1; DNA: TGTGCCATCAGTCCCGGACAGGACGAGCAGTACTTC; CDR3: CAISPGQDEQYF
size: many; J: TRBJ2-3; V: TRBV12-3/TRBV12-4; D: TRBD2; DNA: TGTGCCAGCAGTCACGGGACTAGCGAAGATACGCAGTATTTT; CDR3: CASSHGTSEDTQYF
size: many; J: TRBJ2-3; V: TRBV5-1; D: .; DNA: TGCGCCAGCAGCTTGGCGGGAGTGGGCCCAGATACGCAGTATTTT; CDR3: CASSLAGVGPDTQYF
size: many; J: TRBJ1-2; V: TRBV29-1; D: .; DNA: TGCAGCGTTGAAGAAGGGCAGGGGATTAACTATGGCTACACCTTC; CDR3: CSVEEGQGINYGYTF
size: few; J: TRBJ1-2; V: TRBV6-5; D: .; DNA: TGTGCCAGCAGTTATCGCGAGCAGAGGTCTAACTATGGCTACACCTTC; CDR3: CASSYREQRSNYGYTF
size: few; J: TRBJ1-1; V: TRBV12-3/TRBV12-4; D: TRBD1; DNA: TGTGCCAGCAGTTTAGAACCCAATTTCAGGGGGAGACGCATGAACACTGAAGCTTTCTTT; CDR3: CASSLEPNFRGRRMNTEAFF
size: many; J: TRBJ2-1; V: TRBV5-1; D: .; DNA: TGCGCCAGCAGCTTGGGGTGGGCCACTGATGAGCAGTTCTTC; CDR3: CASSLGWATDEQFF
size: once; J: TRBJ2-7; V: TRBV7-9; D: .; DNA: TGTGCCAGCAGCTTGCTTACCGGCCCTTCCTACGAGCAGTACTTC; CDR3: CASSLLTGPSYEQYF
size: few; J: TRBJ2-7; V: TRBV4-2; D: .; DNA: TGTGCCAGCAGTCTACAACAGACTGGAGAGGGCGAGCAGTACTTC; CDR3: CASSLQQTGEGEQYF
size: few; J: TRBJ2-7; V: TRBV10-3; D: .; DNA: TGTGCCATCAGTGAGTCCCTCGGAGGCTCCTACGAGCAGTACTTC; CDR3: CAISESLGGSYEQYF
size: few; J: TRBJ1-4; V: TRBV20-1; D: TRBD1; DNA: TGCAGTGCTAGAGGACAGGGTTTTGAAAAACTGTTTTTT; CDR3: CSARGQGFEKLFF
size: many; J: TRBJ2-5; V: TRBV12-3/TRBV12-4; D: TRBD2; DNA: TGTGCCAGCACTGAAATTCCAGCGGGAGGATTTTCAGAGACCCAGTACTTC; CDR3: CASTEIPAGGFSETQYF
size: .; J: TRBJ2-5; V: TRBV20-1; D: .; DNA: TGCAGTGCTAGAATTGCGGCTGAGTACCAAGAGACCCAGTACTTC; CDR3: CSARIAAEYQETQYF
size: many; J: TRBJ2-1; V: TRBV5-1; D: .; DNA: TGCGCCAGCAGCTTTAGCGGAGCACTGAATGAGCAGTTCTTC; CDR3: CASSFSGALNEQFF
size: .; J: TRBJ2-1; V: TRBV7-8; D: TRBD1; DNA: TGTGCCAGCAGCTCCCCGACAGGGGGAGACGCAACAATTGAGCAGTTCTTC; CDR3: CASSSPTGGDATIEQFF